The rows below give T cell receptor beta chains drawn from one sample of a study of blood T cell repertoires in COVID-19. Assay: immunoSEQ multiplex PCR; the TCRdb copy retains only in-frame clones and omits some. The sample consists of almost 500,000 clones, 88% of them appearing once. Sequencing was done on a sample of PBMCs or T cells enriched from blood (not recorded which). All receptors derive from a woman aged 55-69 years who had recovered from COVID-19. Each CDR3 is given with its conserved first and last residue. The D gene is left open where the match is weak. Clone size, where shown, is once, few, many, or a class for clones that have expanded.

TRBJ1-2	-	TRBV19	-	TGTGCCAGTAGCAATCGGGGATTTTATGGCTACACCTTC	CASSNRGFYGYTF
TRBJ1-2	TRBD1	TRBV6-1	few	TGTGCCAGCAGTGAACCCGGACAGGGAAGCTATGGCTACACCTTC	CASSEPGQGSYGYTF
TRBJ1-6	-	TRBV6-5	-	TGTGCCAGCAGTTACTCGCAGGGAAGGGGTTCACCCCTCCACTTT	CASSYSQGRGSPLHF
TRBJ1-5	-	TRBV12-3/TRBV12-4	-	TGTGCCAGCAGTTTGGAGGTCGGGCAGCCCCAGCATTTT	CASSLEVGQPQHF
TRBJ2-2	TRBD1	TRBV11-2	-	TGTGCCAGCACCGCGGTCTCCGGGACAGTAATGACCGGGGAGCTGTTTTTT	CASTAVSGTVMTGELFF
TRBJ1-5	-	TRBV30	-	TGTGCCTGGAGTTACAAACTGCAGGGGAATGCCTATAGCAATCAGCCCCAGCATTTT	CAWSYKLQGNAYSNQPQHF
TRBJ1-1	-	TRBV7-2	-	TGTGCCAGCGGGGTACAGGAAAACACTGAAGCTTTCTTT	CASGVQENTEAFF
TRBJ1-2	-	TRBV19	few	TGTGCCAGTATTGGAACGAGGACAAACTATGGCTACACCTTC	CASIGTRTNYGYTF
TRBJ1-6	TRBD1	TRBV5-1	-	TGCGCCAGCAGCTTTTCCGGGACAGGATATAATTCACCCCTCCACTTT	CASSFSGTGYNSPLHF
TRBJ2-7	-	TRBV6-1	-	TGTGCCAGCAGTGAGTTCAGGGGGGCCTACGAGCAGTACTTC	CASSEFRGAYEQYF
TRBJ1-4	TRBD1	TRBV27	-	TGTGCCAGCAGACAGGGGGCCCAAGGGGATGAAAAACTGTTTTTT	CASRQGAQGDEKLFF
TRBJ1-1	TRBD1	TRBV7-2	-	TGTGCCAGCAGCTTAGCGGGGCCCCAGGGGGCCACTGAAGCTTTCTTT	CASSLAGPQGATEAFF
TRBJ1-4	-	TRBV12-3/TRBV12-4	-	TGTGCCAGCAGTTTGGTCCCCGGAAAACTGTTTTTT	CASSLVPGKLFF
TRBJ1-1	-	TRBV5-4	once	TGTGCCAGCAGCGTCGGAGGGAGCTTGAACACTGAAGCTTTCTTT	CASSVGGSLNTEAFF
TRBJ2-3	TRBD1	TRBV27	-	TGTGCCAGCAGTGACGCACAGGGGGCTGGCACAGATACGCAGTATTTT	CASSDAQGAGTDTQYF
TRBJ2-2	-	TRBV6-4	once	TGTGCCGGATCAGGGACCGGGGAGCTGTTTTTT	CAGSGTGELFF
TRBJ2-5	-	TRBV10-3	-	TGTGCCATCAGTGAGTCGAGGGTCCAGGAGACCCAGTACTTC	CAISESRVQETQYF
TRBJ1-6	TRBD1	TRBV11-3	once	TGTGCCAGCAGTTCGGGACAGGGGCCCTATAATTCACCCCTCCACTTT	CASSSGQGPYNSPLHF
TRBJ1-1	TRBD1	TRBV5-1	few	TGCGCCAGCAGCTTGCTACCACAGGGGTCGGGGACTGAAGCTTTCTTT	CASSLLPQGSGTEAFF
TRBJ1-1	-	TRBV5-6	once	TGTGCCAGCAGCGCACAGGACACTGAAGCTTTCTTT	CASSAQDTEAFF
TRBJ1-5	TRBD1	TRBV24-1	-	TGTGCCACTGCGGGGACAGGGAGCAATCAGCCCCAGCATTTT	CATAGTGSNQPQHF
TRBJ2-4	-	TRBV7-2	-	TGTGCCAGCAGCACCAACCCAGGGGCGCGGGCCAAAAACATTCAGTACTTC	CASSTNPGARAKNIQYF
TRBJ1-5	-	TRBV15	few	TGTGCCACCAGCAGAGATCTCAGGCAGCCCCAGCATTTT	CATSRDLRQPQHF
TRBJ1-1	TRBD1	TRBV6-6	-	TGTGCCAGCAACCGACAGGGGGGAAACACTGAAGCTTTCTTT	CASNRQGGNTEAFF
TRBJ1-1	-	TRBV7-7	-	TGTGCCAGCAGCTTAGACATGAACACTGAAGCTTTCTTT	CASSLDMNTEAFF
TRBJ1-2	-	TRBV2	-	TGTGCCGCCCGGTACTATGGCTACACCTTC	CAARYYGYTF
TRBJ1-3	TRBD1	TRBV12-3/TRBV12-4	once	TGTGCCAGCAGCCGGACAGGGGTAAACACCATATATTTT	CASSRTGVNTIYF
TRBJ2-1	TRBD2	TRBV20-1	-	TGCAGTGCTAGTGGTACTAGCGGGTTCAATGAGCAGTTCTTC	CSASGTSGFNEQFF
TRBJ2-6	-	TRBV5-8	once	TGTGCCAGCAGCTTGGGGGCAAACTCTGGGGCCAACGTCCTGACTTTC	CASSLGANSGANVLTF
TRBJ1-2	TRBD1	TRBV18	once	TGTGCCAGCTCAGGACAGGGGGCTGGGAACTATGGCTACACCTTC	CASSGQGAGNYGYTF
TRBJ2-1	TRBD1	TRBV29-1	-	TGCAGCTTGACGACAGGGATGCGGAATGAGCAGTTCTTC	CSLTTGMRNEQFF
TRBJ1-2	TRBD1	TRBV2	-	TGTGCCAGCAGTAACAGGGGGCAGTGGTATGGCTACACCTTC	CASSNRGQWYGYTF
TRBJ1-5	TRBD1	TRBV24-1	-	TGTGCCACCCAGGGGGGCGGGGGCAATCAGCCCCAGCATTTT	CATQGGGGNQPQHF
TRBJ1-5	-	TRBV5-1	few	TGCGCCAGCAGCTTGGCTGGGAGCCCCAGTCAGCCCCAGCATTTT	CASSLAGSPSQPQHF